These T cell receptor beta chains were read from a single sample in a study of blood T cell repertoires in COVID-19. Assay used: immunoSEQ multiplex PCR; TCRdb lists only in-frame clones, some missing. The sample includes roughly 24,000 clones, almost 90% of them seen just once. The sample taken for sequencing was peripheral blood. Receptors originate from a woman aged 60-70 years with active COVID-19. Both conserved end residues are trimmed from each CDR3.

v_gene,j_gene,CDR3aa
TRBV5-1,TRBJ1-4,ASSSPGNEKLF
TRBV24-1,TRBJ2-3,ATSEDFGGDFDTQY
TRBV4-1,TRBJ2-3,ASSPAADTDTQY
TRBV28,TRBJ2-1,ASSLWTSGSGEQF
TRBV6-1,TRBJ1-4,ASSEGTGGREKLF
TRBV28,TRBJ2-7,ASTRLGTGIRYEQY
TRBV6-5,TRBJ1-5,ASRRRENQPQH
TRBV28,TRBJ1-1,ASSFGASSTEAF
TRBV18,TRBJ2-3,ASSPGTGDTDTQY
TRBV19,TRBJ1-2,ASLTDLYGYT
TRBV7-9,TRBJ1-6,ASSELRINSPLH
TRBV7-2,TRBJ2-1,ASSSTLPQAGF
TRBV19,TRBJ2-1,ASSIDLASGFGNEQF
TRBV7-2,TRBJ2-3,ASSLAKGWGGTDTQY
TRBV5-1,TRBJ2-7,ASSLLGQGVGEQY
TRBV6-1,TRBJ2-5,ASSEGYSGGRQETQY
TRBV24-1,TRBJ2-3,ATSEGSRGPSTDTQY
TRBV19,TRBJ2-2,ASTDRGRTGELF
TRBV5-8,TRBJ2-1,ASSSRGRGNEQF
TRBV25-1,TRBJ2-1,ASSTSRENEQF
TRBV27,TRBJ2-4,ATGWGNIQY
TRBV3-1/TRBV3-2,TRBJ2-1,ASSRDYQTNEQF
TRBV11-3,TRBJ2-7,ASSSDSGYEQY
TRBV27,TRBJ2-5,ASSLSGLAVWETQY
TRBV3-1/TRBV3-2,TRBJ2-2,ASSQNNWGQGSTGELF
TRBV5-1,TRBJ2-3,ASSLKLAKSVDTQY
TRBV4-3,TRBJ2-4,ASSQATGLNIQY
TRBV3-1/TRBV3-2,TRBJ2-2,ASSQPSRAGDTGELF
TRBV18,TRBJ2-5,ASSPGQVQETQY
TRBV30,TRBJ2-7,AWSLRVRAYEQY
TRBV19,TRBJ2-1,ASSILAGGPYNEQF
TRBV19,TRBJ1-1,ASSFRDSWGYTEAF
TRBV4-1,TRBJ1-2,ASSQVGHDYGYT
TRBV10-3,TRBJ1-3,ASYLRSGNTIY
TRBV7-3,TRBJ2-1,ASSLAPGQGSYNEQF
TRBV4-3,TRBJ2-3,ASSQAIGRAADTQY
TRBV28,TRBJ2-3,ASSFQGLSTDTQY
TRBV9,TRBJ1-1,ASSVGADTEAF
TRBV7-6,TRBJ2-7,ASSRNRGNSYEQY
TRBV19,TRBJ1-4,ASTKNRGEKLF
TRBV24-1,TRBJ2-2,ATGQGAGELF
TRBV5-5,TRBJ2-3,ASSPTGDSGDTQY
TRBV19,TRBJ2-6,ASSFSSGANVLT
TRBV5-3,TRBJ2-1,ARISGGQADHNEQF
TRBV5-1,TRBJ2-1,ASSFSGLTYNEQF
TRBV10-1,TRBJ2-3,ASSGLAGDADTQY
TRBV9,TRBJ2-1,ASNEIQGTEQF
TRBV25-1,TRBJ2-1,ASSDFAAVYNEQF
TRBV9,TRBJ2-3,ASSVGLAAFDTQY
TRBV19,TRBJ2-2,ASSILRTNTGELF
TRBV7-2,TRBJ2-3,ASSPFNTDTQY
TRBV29-1,TRBJ2-7,SVEVSRDTPYEQY
TRBV24-1,TRBJ2-5,ATSDGTSGSASQY
TRBV27,TRBJ2-1,ASSLSSGLANEQF
TRBV10-1,TRBJ1-2,ASSESGRSAGYT
TRBV18,TRBJ2-7,ASSPGQGAGEQY
TRBV7-9,TRBJ2-3,ASSPRQGYPGGTDTQY